Given below is one T cell receptor beta chain in context. Germline CDR1 and CDR2: SQVTM and ANQGSEA. CDR3 length equals 14 residues. Trimming removed 7 bases at V and 1 base at J, with 13 bases between. TEMRA cells were FACS-enriched, unlike CD8+ and CD4+ T cells, which were negatively isolated. The data derive from a study of CD8 T cells in Susac syndrome. Reverse transcription of about 0.5 to 1 ug RNA used random hexamers. TCRdb redid the calling of the immunoSEQ multiplex PCR reads with MiXCR, one entry per CDR3 protein. The table shows approximately 110,000 distinct CDR3 sequences, with roughly 95% occurring only once.

The sequence was collected from a human donor in good health. The chain recombines TRBV29-1 with TRBJ2-2; D tentatively reads TRBD1 or TRBD2 (5 bases each). Sample: CD4+ T cells from PBMCs. The CDR3 loop reads CSARGQGNTGELFF. CDR3 sequence (DNA): TGCAGCGCCCGAGGGCAGGGGAACACCGGGGAGCTGTTTTTT.